Shown below are 11 T cell receptor beta chains from a single sample sequenced in a study of shared clonotypes between healthy human individuals. Method: immunoSEQ multiplex PCR; TCRdb's copy keeps in-frame clones and lacks some. The profile covers 2 million to 2.5 million clones, with under 97% appearing a single time and roughly 0.13% taken by the ten largest. The material sequenced was naive CD4+ T cells sorted from blood. Stated subset: CD45RA+ positively selected. The origin of the receptors is a man aged 18 to 35 in good health.

This chain uses TRBV5-8 with TRBJ2-3; D is unresolved. Germline CDR1 is SGHTS and CDR2 is YDEGEE. The V end was cut by 2 bases, the J end by 0 bases, with 13 bases between. This CDR3 region has 16 residues. CDR3 sequence (DNA): TGTGCCAGCAGCTTCGGATCCGGAGAGAGCACAGATACGCAGTATTTT. Translated: CASSFGSGESTDTQYF. Full variable domain (remainder filled in from reference TRBV5-8 and TRBJ2-3): EAGVTQSPTHLIKTRGQQATLRCSPISGHTSVYWYQQALGLGLQFLLWYDEGEERNRGNFPPRFSGRQFPNYSSELNVNALELEDSALYLCASSFGSGESTDTQYFGPGTRLTVL.

For the CDR3, the DNA is TGCAGCGTTATGGGGGGCCCGGAGACCCAGTACTTC. As protein: CSVMGGPETQYF. The chain joins TRBV29-1 to TRBJ2-5; D is perhaps TRBD1 or TRBD2 (6 bases each). Germline assignment: CDR1 SQVTM and CDR2 ANQGSEA. Trimming pared 5 bases from V and 5 bases from J, leaving 12 bases between. The CDR3 has 12 residues.

The gene calls are TRBV6-5 and TRBJ1-1, with D tentatively TRBD1 (5 bases). Trimming stripped 7 bases from V and 3 bases from J, with 15 bases between. The CDR3 has 14 amino acids. CDR1 is MNHEY, CDR2 SVGAGI, per germline. CDR3 DNA sequence: TGTGCCAGCAACCGGGCCCGGGGGGACACTGAAGCTTTCTTT. This sequence encodes CASNRARGDTEAFF.

V is TRBV7-2 and J is TRBJ2-6, with unresolved D. The CDR3 contains 15 residues. The V end was cut by 2 bases, the J end by 0 bases, with 5 bases between. In germline, CDR1 is SGHTA, CDR2 FQGNSA. Written as DNA, the CDR3 is TGTGCCAGCAGCTTAAGGAGCTCTGGGGCCAACGTCCTGACTTTC. Encoded protein: CASSLRSSGANVLTF.

The rearrangement uses TRBV2 and TRBJ1-2; a weak D match, TRBD1 (5 bases). Trimming took off 10 bases at V and 7 bases at J, with 16 bases between the two ends. Germline V gene sequence: CDR1 SNHLY, CDR2 FYNNEI. This CDR3 spans 12 amino acids. This CDR3 is CATSQGASGYTF. The CDR3 DNA reads TGTGCCACCTCCCAGGGTGCCTCTGGCTACACCTTC.

In the case of this clone: An end of the junction differs from the germline gene, which may be a read error. The V gene is TRBV30, the J gene TRBJ2-7, with TRBD2 matching over 11 bases. CDR1 and CDR2 (germline): GTSNPN, SVGIG (reference sequence). The length of the CDR3 is 12 residues. The CDR3 sequence: CAWSPTGTSGTF. In DNA, the CDR3 is TGTGCCTGGAGTCCAACCGGGACTAGCGGTACCTTC.

The gene calls are TRBV27 and TRBJ2-1; 7 bases are shared with TRBD2. This CDR3 is 14 amino acids long. V trimming: 4 bases; J trimming: 6 bases; junction bases outside the gene matches: 6. Looked up from germline, CDR1 is MNHEY and CDR2 is SMNVEV (reference sequence). This chain's CDR3 is CASSSTSSGNEQFF. CDR3 bases: TGTGCCAGCAGTTCCACTTCTAGCGGCAATGAGCAGTTCTTC.

This rearrangement joins TRBV6-1 to TRBJ2-4; D unclear. Between the trimmed V and J ends, which lost 2 bases and 6 bases, there was a span of 11 bases. Per the germline V gene, CDR1 is MNHNS and CDR2 is SASEGT. The CDR3 covers 14 residues. The CDR3: CASSEPAGVNIQYF. The CDR3 DNA reads TGTGCCAGCAGTGAACCCGCAGGAGTAAACATTCAGTACTTC.

The J gene is TRBJ1-2, the V gene TRBV28, with D perhaps matching TRBD1 (6 bases). V was clipped by 3 bases and J by 1 base, with 12 bases between them. CDR3 size: 15 residues. Germline CDR1 and CDR2: MDHEN and SYDVKM. The DNA for the CDR3 is TGTGCCAGCAGTTTGATCTACAGGGTTAACTATGGCTACACCTTC. As protein: CASSLIYRVNYGYTF.

The genes are TRBV5-1 and TRBJ2-3, with no clear D. This CDR3 comprises 16 residues. With 4 bases removed from V and 3 bases from J, the gap between germline ends came to 18 bases. Germline V lookup: CDR1 SGHRS, CDR2 YFSETQ. In DNA form, the CDR3 reads TGCGCCAGCAGCCCTGGGGTGCAGGCCCAAACAGATACGCAGTATTTT. Translating gives CASSPGVQAQTDTQYF.

The genes are TRBV19 and TRBJ2-7, with TRBD2 matching over 13 bases. CDR1 and CDR2 (germline): LNHDA, SQIVND (reference sequence). Trimming took 2 bases from V and 4 from J; bases not matched to a gene: 5. The CDR3 sequence is 16 residues long. CDR3 sequence: CASSITRTSGGYEQYF. The DNA of the CDR3 is TGTGCCAGTAGTATAACCCGGACTAGCGGGGGATACGAGCAGTACTTC.